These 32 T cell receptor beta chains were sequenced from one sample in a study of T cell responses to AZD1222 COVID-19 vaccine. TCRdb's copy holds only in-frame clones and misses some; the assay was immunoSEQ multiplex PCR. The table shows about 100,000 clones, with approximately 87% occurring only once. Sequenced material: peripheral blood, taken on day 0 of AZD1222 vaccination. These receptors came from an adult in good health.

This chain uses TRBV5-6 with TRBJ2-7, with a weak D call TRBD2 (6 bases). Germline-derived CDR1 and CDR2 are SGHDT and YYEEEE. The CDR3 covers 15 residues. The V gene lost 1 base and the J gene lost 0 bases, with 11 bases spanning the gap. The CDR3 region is CASSLFSGSSYEQYF. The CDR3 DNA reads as TGTGCCAGCAGCTTGTTTAGCGGTAGCTCCTACGAGCAGTACTTC. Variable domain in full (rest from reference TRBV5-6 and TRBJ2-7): DAGVTQSPTHLIKTRGQQVTLRCSPKSGHDTVSWYQQALGQGPQFIFQYYEEEERQRGNFPDRFSGHQFPNYSSELNVNALLLGDSALYLCASSLFSGSSYEQYFGPGTRLTVT.

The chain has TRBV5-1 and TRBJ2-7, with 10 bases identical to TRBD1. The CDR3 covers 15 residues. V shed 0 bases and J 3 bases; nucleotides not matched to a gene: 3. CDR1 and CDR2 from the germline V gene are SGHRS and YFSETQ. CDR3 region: CASSLAGTGVYEQYF. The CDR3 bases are TGCGCCAGCAGCTTGGCCGGGACAGGGGTCTACGAGCAGTACTTC.

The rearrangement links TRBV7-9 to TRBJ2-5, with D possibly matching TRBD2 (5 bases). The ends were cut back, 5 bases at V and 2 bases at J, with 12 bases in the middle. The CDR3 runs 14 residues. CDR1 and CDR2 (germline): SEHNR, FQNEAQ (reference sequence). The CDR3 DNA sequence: TGTGCCAGCAGCCCGGGGTACAGTCAAGAGACCCAGTACTTC. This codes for CASSPGYSQETQYF. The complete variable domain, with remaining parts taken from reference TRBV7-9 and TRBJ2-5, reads DTGVSQNPRHKITKRGQNVTFRCDPISEHNRLYWYRQTLGQGPEFLTYFQNEAQLEKSRLLSDRFSAERPKGSFSTLEIQRTEQGDSAMYLCASSPGYSQETQYFGPGTRLLVL.

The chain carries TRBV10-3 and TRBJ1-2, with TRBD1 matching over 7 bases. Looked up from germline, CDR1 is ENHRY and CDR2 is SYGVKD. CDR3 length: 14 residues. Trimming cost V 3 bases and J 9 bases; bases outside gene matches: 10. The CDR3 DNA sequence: TGTGCCATCAGTGACCATAACCAGGGGGGAAGCTACACCTTC. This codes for CAISDHNQGGSYTF.

CDR3 loop: CASSADRGWPLGDSPLHF. The CDR3 region has the DNA TGCGCCAGCAGCGCAGACAGGGGCTGGCCGTTGGGTGATTCACCCCTCCACTTT. The chain carries TRBV5-1 and TRBJ1-6; the match to TRBD1 covers 8 bases. The CDR3 covers 18 residues. In germline, CDR1 is SGHRS, CDR2 YFSETQ. With 4 bases clipped from V and 8 bases from J, the junction kept 17 bases outside the gene matches.

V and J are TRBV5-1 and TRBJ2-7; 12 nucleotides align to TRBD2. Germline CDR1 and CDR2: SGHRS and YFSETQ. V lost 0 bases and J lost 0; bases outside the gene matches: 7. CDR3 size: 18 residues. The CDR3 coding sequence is TGCGCCAGCAGCTTGGGACTAGCGGGGGTACCTAGCTCCTACGAGCAGTACTTC. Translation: CASSLGLAGVPSSYEQYF.

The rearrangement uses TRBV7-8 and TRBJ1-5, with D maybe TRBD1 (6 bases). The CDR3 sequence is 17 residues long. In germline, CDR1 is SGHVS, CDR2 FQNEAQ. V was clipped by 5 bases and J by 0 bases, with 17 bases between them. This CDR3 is CASSPRDIGYSNQPQHF. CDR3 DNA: TGTGCCAGCAGCCCAAGGGACATCGGTTATAGCAATCAGCCCCAGCATTTT.

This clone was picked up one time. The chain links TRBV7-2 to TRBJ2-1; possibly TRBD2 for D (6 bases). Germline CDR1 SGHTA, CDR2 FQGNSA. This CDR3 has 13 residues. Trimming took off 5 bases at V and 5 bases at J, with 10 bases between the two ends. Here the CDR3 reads CASSAGGNNEQFF. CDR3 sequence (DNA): TGTGCCAGCAGCGCCGGCGGGAACAATGAGCAGTTCTTC.

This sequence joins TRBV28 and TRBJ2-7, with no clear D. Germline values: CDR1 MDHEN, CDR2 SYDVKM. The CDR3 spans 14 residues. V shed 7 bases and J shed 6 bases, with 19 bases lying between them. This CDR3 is CASNWAGPPREQYF. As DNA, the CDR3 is TGTGCCAGCAATTGGGCAGGCCCTCCCCGCGAGCAGTACTTC.

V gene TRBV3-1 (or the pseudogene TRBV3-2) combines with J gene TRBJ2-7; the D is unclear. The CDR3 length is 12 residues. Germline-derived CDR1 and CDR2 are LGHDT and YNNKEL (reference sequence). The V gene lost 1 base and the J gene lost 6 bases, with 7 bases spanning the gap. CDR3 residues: CASSQVYGEQYF. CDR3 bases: TGTGCCAGCAGCCAAGTGTACGGCGAGCAGTACTTC.

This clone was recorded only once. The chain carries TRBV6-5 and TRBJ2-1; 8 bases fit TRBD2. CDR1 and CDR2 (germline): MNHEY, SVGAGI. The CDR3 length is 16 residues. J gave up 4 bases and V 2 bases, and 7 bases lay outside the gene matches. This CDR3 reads CASSYAGGVSYNEQFF. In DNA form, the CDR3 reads TGTGCCAGCAGTTACGCCGGGGGGGTTTCTTACAATGAGCAGTTCTTC.

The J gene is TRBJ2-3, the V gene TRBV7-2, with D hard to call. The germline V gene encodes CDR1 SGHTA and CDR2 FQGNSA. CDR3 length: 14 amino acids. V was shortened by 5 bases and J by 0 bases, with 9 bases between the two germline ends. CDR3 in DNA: TGTGCCAGCAGCGAGATGGCGAGCACAGATACGCAGTATTTT. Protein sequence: CASSEMASTDTQYF. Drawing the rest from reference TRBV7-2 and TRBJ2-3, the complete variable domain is GAGVSQSPSNKVTEKGKDVELRCDPISGHTALYWYRQSLGQGLEFLIYFQGNSAPDKSGLPSDRFSAERTGGSVSTLTIQRTQQEDSAVYLCASSEMASTDTQYFGPGTRLTVL.

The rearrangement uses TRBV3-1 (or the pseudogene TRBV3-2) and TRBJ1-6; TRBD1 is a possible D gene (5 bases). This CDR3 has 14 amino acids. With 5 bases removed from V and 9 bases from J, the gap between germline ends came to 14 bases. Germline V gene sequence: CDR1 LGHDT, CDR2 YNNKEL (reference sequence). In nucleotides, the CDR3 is TGTGCCAGCAGCGGGGGAGTGGAGGTTTCACCCCTCCACTTT. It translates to CASSGGVEVSPLHF.

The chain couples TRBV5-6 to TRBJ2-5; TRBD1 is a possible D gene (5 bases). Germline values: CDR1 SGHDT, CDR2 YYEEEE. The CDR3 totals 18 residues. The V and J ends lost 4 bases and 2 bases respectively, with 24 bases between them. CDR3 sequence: CASSTRVAPVRLQETQYF. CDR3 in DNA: TGTGCCAGCAGCACCAGGGTGGCTCCCGTGCGGCTGCAAGAGACCCAGTACTTC.

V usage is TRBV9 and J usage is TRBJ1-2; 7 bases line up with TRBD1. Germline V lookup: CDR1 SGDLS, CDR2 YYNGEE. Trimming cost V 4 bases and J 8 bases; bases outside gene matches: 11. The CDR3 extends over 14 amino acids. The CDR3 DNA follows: TGTGCCAGCAGCAGACCAGGACAGGCGTCCGGCTACACCTTC. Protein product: CASSRPGQASGYTF. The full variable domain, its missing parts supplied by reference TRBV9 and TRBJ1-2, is DSGVTQTPKHLITATGQRVTLRCSPRSGDLSVYWYQQSLDQGLQFLIQYYNGEERAKGNILERFSAQQFPDLHSELNLSSLELGDSALYFCASSRPGQASGYTFGSGTRLTVV.

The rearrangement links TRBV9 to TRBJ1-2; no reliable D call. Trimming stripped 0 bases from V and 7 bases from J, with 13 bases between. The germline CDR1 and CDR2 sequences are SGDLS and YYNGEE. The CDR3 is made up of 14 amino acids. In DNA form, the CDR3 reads TGTGCCAGCAGCGTAGCAGCGACGTCTTTTGGCTACACCTTC. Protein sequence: CASSVAATSFGYTF.

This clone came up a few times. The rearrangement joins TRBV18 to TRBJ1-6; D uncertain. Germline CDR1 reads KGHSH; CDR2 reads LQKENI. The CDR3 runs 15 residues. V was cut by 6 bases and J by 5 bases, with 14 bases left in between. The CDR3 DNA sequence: TGTGCCAGCTCCCTATCGACCCCCGATAATTCACCCCTCCACTTT. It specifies CASSLSTPDNSPLHF.

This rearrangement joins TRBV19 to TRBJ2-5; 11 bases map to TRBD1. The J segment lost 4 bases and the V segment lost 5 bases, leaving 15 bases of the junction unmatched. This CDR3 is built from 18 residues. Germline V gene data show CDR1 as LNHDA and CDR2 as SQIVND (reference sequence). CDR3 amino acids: CASSPKTGTGGMRETQYF. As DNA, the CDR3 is TGTGCCAGTAGTCCCAAAACCGGGACAGGGGGAATGAGAGAGACCCAGTACTTC. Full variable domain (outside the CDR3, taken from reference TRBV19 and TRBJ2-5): DGGITQSPKYLFRKEGQNVTLSCEQNLNHDAMYWYRQDPGQGLRLIYYSQIVNDFQKGDIAEGYSVSREKKESFPLTVTSAQKNPTAFYLCASSPKTGTGGMRETQYFGPGTRLLVL.

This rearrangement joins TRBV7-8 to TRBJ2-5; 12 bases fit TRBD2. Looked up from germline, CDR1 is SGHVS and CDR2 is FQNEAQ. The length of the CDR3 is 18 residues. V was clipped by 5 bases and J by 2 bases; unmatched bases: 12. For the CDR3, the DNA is TGTGCCAGCAGCCGAGGGACTCTAGCGGGGGGGATGCAAGAGACCCAGTACTTC. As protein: CASSRGTLAGGMQETQYF.

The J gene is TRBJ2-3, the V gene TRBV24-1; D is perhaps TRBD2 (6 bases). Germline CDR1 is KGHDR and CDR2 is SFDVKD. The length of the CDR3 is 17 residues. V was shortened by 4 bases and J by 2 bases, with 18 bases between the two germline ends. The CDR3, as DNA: TGTGCCACCAGTGACCCTACCTCCGCGGGGTTCACAGATACGCAGTATTTT. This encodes CATSDPTSAGFTDTQYF.

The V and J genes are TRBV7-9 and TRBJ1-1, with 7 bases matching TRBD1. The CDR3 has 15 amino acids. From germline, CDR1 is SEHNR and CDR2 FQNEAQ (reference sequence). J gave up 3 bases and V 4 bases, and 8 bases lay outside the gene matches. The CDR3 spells CASSWRQGGDTEAFF. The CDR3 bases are TGTGCCAGCAGCTGGCGACAGGGCGGGGACACTGAAGCTTTCTTT.

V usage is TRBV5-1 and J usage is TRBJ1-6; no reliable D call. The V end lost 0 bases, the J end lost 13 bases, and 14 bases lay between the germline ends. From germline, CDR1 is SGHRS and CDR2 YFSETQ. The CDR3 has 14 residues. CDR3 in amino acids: CASSLDTTSSPLHF. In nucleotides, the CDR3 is TGCGCCAGCAGCTTGGATACGACAAGTTCCCCCCTCCACTTT. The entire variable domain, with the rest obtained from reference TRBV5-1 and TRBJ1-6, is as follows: KAGVTQTPRYLIKTRGQQVTLSCSPISGHRSVSWYQQTPGQGLQFLFEYFSETQRNKGNFPGRFSGRQFSNSRSEMNVSTLELGDSALYLCASSLDTTSSPLHFGNGTRLTVT.

CDR3 region: CASSLAGDSPLHF. CDR3 sequence (DNA): TGTGCCAGCAGTTTAGCAGGGGATTCACCCCTCCACTTT. The V and J genes are TRBV12-3 or TRBV12-4 and TRBJ1-6; TRBD1 might be the D (5 bases). V dropped 0 bases and J dropped 8 bases, with 5 bases sitting between them. The CDR3 sequence is 13 residues long.

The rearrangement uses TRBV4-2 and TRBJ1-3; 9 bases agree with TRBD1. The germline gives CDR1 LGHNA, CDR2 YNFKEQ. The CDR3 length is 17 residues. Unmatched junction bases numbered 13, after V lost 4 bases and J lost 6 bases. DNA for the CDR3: TGTGCCAGCAGCCTCGGGAGGACAGGGGTGGGCGAAAACACCATATATTTT. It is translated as CASSLGRTGVGENTIYF.

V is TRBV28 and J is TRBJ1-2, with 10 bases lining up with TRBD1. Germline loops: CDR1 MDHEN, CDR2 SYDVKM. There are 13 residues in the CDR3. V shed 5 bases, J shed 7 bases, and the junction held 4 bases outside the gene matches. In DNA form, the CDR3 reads TGTGCCAGCAGTCGGGGACAGGGGATTGGCTACACCTTC. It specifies CASSRGQGIGYTF.

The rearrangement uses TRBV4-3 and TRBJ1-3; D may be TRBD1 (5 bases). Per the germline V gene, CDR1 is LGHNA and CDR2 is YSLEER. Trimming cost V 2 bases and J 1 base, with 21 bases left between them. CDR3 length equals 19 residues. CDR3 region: CASSQQVLAGSRSGNTIYF. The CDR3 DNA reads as TGCGCCAGCAGCCAACAAGTCCTGGCAGGGAGTAGGTCTGGAAACACCATATATTTT.

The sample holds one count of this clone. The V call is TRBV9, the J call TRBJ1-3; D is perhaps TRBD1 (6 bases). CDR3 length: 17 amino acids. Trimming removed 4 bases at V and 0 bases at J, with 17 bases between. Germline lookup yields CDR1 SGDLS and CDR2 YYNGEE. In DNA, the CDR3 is TGTGCCAGCAGCCCCTGGGACACTCCAAGCTCTGGAAACACCATATATTTT. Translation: CASSPWDTPSSGNTIYF.

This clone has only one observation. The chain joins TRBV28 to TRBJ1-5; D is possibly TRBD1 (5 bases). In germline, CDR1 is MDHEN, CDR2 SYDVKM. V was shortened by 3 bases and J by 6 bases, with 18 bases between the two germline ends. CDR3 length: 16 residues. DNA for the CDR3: TGTGCCAGCAGTTTGGGGCAGGGAAGAATAAGTCAGCCCCAGCATTTT. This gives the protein CASSLGQGRISQPQHF.

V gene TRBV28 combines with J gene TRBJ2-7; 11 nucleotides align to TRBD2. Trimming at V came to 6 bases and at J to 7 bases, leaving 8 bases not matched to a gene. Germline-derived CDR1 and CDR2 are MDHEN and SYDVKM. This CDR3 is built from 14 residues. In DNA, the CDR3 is TGTGCCAGCAGCCAGGGACTAGCGGTTGGGGAGCAGTACTTC. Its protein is CASSQGLAVGEQYF. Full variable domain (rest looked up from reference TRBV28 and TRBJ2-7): DVKVTQSSRYLVKRTGEKVFLECVQDMDHENMFWYRQDPGLGLRLIYFSYDVKMKEKGDIPEGYSVSREKKERFSLILESASTNQTSMYLCASSQGLAVGEQYFGPGTRLTVT.

The CDR3: CGSRLNTEAFF. CDR3 DNA: TGTGGCAGTCGATTGAACACTGAAGCTTTCTTT. This sequence joins TRBV2 and TRBJ1-1, with D unresolved. Germline V lookup: CDR1 SNHLY, CDR2 FYNNEI. CDR3 length: 11 residues. Together with reference TRBV2 and TRBJ1-1, the CDR3 gives the full variable domain: EPEVTQTPSHQVTQMGQEVILRCVPISNHLYFYWYRQILGQKVEFLVSFYNNEISEKSEIFDDQFSVERPDGSNFTLKIRSTKLEDSAMYFCGSRLNTEAFFGQGTRLTVV.

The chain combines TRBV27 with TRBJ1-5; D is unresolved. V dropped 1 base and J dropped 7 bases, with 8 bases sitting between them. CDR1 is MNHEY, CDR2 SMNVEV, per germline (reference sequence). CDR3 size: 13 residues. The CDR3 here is CASSLLGKQPQHF. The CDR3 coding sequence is TGTGCCAGCAGTTTATTGGGAAAACAGCCCCAGCATTTT.

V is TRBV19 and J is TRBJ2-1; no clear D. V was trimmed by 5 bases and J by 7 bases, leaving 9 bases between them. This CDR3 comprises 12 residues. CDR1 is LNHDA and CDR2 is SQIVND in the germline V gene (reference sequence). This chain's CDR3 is CASSFLANEQFF. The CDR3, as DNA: TGTGCCAGTAGTTTCTTAGCTAATGAGCAGTTCTTC.